This T cell receptor beta chain stems from a study of response to subunit inactivated influenza vaccine. This clonotype was detected ten times or more. Via MiXCR, TCRdb re-called the RT-PCR reads, giving one row per CDR3 protein. This sample has some 500,000 distinct CDR3 sequences, with roughly 13% found just once. The CDR3 spans 13 residues. Germline loops: CDR1 SQVTM, CDR2 ANQGSEA. Trimming took 0 bases from V and 2 from J, leaving 7 bases between them. This chain uses TRBV29-1 with TRBJ1-2, with D tentatively TRBD1 (5 bases). The source was PBMCs from blood, collected 40 to 50 days after vaccination. This receptor was identified in a man aged 50 or older who received an inactivated influenza vaccine. The CDR3 DNA reads as TGCAGCGTTGAAGATACAGGCAACTATGGCTACACCTTC. This sequence encodes CSVEDTGNYGYTF.